This TCR beta chain is from a study of PD-1 blockade in mismatch repair-deficient tumors. As for the study in general: Patients had approximately 12 mismatch repair-deficient cancer types, all previously treated and progressing.

CDR1 MNHEY and CDR2 SMNVEV come from the germline V gene (reference sequence). V lost 5 bases, J lost 4 bases, and 12 bases stayed unmatched. The CDR3 loop spans 17 amino acids. The method was immunoSEQ multiplex PCR; TCRdb's version includes in-frame clones alone and lacks a portion of them. Of approximately 79,000 clones in the sample, roughly 80% were seen once. The TCR originated in an adult with mismatch repair-deficient cancer. This sample comprised peripheral blood, obtained 44 weeks after starting pembrolizumab. The chain combines TRBV27 with TRBJ2-2; 8 bases are shared with TRBD1. The CDR3 nucleotides read TGTGCCAGCAGTCAAAAATGGACAGGGAGGATCACCGGGGAGCTGTTTTTT. It translates to CASSQKWTGRITGELFF.